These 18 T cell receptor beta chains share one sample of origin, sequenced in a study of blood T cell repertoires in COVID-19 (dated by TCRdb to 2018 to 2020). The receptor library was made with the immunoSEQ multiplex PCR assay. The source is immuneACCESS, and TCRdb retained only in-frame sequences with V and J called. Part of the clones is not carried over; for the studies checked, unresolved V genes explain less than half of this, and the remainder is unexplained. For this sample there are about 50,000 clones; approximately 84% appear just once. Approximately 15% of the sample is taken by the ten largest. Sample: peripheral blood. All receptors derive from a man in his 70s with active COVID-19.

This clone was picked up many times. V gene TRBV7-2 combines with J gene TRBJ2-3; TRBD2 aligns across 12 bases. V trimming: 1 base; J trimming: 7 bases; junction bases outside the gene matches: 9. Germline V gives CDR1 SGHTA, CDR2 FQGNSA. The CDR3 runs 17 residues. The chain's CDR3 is CASSLDASGGARNTQYF. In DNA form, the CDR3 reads TGTGCCAGCAGCTTAGATGCTAGCGGGGGGGCGAGGAATACGCAGTATTTT.

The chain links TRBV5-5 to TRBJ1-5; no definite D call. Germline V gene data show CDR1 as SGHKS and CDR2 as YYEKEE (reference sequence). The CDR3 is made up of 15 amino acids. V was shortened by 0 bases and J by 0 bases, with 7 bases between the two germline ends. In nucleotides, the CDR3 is TGTGCCAGCAGCTTGGACCCCTATAGCAATCAGCCCCAGCATTTT. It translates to CASSLDPYSNQPQHF.

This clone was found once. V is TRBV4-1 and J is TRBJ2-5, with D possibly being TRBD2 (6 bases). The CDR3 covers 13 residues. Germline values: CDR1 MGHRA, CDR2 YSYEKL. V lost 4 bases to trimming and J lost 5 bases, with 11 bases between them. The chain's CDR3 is CASSRLVGETQYF. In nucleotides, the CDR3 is TGCGCCAGCAGCCGACTAGTTGGGGAGACCCAGTACTTC.

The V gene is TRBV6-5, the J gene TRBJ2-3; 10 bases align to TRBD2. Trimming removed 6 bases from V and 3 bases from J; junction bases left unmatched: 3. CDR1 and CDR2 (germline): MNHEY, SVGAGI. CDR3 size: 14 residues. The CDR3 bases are TGTGCCAGCAGGTTAGCGGGAGGAACAGATACGCAGTATTTT. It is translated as CASRLAGGTDTQYF.

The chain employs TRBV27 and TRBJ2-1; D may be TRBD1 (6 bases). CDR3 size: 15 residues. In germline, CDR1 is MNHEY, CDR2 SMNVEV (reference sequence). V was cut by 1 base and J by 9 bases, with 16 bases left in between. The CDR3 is CASSLFYQGSIEQFF. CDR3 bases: TGTGCCAGCAGTTTATTCTATCAGGGGTCGATTGAGCAGTTCTTC.

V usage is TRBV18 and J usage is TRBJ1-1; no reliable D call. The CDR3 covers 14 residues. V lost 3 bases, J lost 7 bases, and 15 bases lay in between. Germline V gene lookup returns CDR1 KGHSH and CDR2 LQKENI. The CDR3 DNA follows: TGTGCCAGCTCACCGAGGGTGGCAGGCGATGAAGCTTTCTTT. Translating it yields CASSPRVAGDEAFF.

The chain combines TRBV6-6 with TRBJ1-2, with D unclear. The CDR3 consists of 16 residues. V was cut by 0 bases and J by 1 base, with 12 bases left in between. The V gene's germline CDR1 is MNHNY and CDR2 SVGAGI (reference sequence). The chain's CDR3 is CASSYSRAVDNYGYTF. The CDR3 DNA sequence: TGTGCCAGCAGTTACTCGAGGGCCGTGGATAACTATGGCTACACCTTC.

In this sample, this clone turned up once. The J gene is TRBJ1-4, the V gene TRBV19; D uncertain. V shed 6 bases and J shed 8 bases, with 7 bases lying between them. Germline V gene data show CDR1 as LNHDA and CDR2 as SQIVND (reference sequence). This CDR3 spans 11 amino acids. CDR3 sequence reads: CASRREEKLFF. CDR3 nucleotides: TGTGCCAGTAGGAGGGAAGAAAAACTGTTTTTT.

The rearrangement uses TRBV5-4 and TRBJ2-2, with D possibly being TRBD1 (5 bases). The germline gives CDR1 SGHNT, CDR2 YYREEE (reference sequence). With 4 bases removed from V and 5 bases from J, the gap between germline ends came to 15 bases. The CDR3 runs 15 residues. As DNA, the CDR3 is TGTGCCAGCAGCCTCGGACAAGGTGTGACCGGGGAGCTGTTTTTT. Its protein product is CASSLGQGVTGELFF.

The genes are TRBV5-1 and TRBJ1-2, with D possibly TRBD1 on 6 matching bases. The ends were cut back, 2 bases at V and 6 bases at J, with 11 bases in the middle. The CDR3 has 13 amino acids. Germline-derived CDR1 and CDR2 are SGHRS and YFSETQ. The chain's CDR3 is CASSFGQGNGYTF. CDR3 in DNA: TGCGCCAGCAGCTTTGGGCAGGGGAATGGCTACACCTTC.

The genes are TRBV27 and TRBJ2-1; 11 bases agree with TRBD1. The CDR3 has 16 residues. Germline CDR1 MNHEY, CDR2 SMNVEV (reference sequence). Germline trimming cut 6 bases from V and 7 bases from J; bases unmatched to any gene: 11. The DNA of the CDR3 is TGTGCCAGCAGCCCCCTCGGGACAGGGGGTCGTAATGAGCAGTTCTTC. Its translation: CASSPLGTGGRNEQFF.

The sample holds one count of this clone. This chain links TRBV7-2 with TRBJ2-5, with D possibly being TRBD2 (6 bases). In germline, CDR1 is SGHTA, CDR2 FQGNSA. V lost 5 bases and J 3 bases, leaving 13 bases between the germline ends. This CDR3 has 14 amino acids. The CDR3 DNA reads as TGTGCCAGCAGCCCTACATGGACTAAAGAGACCCAGTACTTC. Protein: CASSPTWTKETQYF. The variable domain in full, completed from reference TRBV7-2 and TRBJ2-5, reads GAGVSQSPSNKVTEKGKDVELRCDPISGHTALYWYRQSLGQGLEFLIYFQGNSAPDKSGLPSDRFSAERTGGSVSTLTIQRTQQEDSAVYLCASSPTWTKETQYFGPGTRLLVL.

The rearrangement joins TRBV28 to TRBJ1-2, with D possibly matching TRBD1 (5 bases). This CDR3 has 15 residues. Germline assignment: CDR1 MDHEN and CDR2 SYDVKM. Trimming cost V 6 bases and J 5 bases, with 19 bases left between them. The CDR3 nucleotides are TGTGCCAGCAGGGAGGGGACTCCGGTAACTTATGGCTACACCTTC. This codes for CASREGTPVTYGYTF.

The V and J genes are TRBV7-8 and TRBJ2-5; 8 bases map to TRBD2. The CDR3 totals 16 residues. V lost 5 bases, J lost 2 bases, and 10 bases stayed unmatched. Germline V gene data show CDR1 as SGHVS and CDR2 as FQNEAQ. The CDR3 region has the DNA TGTGCCAGCAGCCCCCTGCTAAGCGGGAGTCAAGAGACCCAGTACTTC. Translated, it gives CASSPLLSGSQETQYF.

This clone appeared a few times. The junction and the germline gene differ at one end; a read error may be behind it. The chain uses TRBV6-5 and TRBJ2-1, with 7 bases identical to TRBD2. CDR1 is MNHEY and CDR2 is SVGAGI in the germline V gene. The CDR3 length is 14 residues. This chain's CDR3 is CASSQGAGLVYQIF. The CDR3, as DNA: TGTGCCAGCAGTCAGGGAGCGGGGTTGGTGTATCAGATCTTC.

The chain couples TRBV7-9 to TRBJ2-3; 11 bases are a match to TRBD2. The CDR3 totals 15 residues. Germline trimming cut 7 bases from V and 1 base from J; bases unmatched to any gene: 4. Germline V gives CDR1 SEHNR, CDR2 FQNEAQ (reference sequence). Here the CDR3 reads CASTTSGRGTDTQYF. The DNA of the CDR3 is TGTGCCAGCACTACTAGCGGGAGAGGCACAGATACGCAGTATTTT.

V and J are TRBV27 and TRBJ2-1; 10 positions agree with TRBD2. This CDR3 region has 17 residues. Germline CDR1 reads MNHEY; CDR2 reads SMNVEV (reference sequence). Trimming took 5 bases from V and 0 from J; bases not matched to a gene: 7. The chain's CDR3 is CASSPLSGRSSYNEQFF. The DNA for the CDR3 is TGTGCCAGCAGTCCCCTTAGCGGGAGGAGCTCCTACAATGAGCAGTTCTTC.

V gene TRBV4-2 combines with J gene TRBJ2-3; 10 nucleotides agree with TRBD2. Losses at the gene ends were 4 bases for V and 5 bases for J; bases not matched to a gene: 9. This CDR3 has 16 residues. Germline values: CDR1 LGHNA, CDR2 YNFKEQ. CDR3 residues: CASSPPASGRKDTQYF. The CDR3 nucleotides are TGTGCCAGCAGCCCACCTGCTAGCGGGAGAAAAGATACGCAGTATTTT.